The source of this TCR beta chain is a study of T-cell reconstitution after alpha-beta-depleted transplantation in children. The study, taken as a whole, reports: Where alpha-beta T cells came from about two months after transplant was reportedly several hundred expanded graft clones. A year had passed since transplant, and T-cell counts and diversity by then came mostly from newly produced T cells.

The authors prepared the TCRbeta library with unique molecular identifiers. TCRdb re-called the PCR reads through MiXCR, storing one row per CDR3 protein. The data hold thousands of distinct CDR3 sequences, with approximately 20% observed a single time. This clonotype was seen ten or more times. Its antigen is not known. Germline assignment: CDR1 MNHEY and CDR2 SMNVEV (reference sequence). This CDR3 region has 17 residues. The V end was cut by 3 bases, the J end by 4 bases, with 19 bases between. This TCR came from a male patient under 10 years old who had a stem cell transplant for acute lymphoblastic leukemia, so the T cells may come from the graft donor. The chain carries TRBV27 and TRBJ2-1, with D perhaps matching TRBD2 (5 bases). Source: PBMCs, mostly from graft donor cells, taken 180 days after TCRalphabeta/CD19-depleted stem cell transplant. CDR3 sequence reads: CASSFGLAGFSYNEQFF. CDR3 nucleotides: TGTGCCAGCAGTTTCGGACTGGCCGGATTTTCATACAATGAGCAGTTCTTC.